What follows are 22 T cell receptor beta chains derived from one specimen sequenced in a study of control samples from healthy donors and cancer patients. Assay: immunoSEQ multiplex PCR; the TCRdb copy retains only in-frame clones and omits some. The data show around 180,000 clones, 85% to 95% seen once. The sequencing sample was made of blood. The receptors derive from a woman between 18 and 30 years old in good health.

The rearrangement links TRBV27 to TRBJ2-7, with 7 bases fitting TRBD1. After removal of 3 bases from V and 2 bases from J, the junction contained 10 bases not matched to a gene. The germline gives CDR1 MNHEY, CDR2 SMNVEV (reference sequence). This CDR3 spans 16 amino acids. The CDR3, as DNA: TGTGCCAGCAGTTTTCCCCGAGGGACAGAGACCTACGAGCAGTACTTC. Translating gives CASSFPRGTETYEQYF.

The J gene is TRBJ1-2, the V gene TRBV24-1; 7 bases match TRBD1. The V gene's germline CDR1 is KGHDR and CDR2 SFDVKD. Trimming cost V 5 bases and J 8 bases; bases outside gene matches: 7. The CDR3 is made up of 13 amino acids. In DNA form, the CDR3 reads TGTGCCACCAGTGTGGGCAGGGGGGCCGGCTACACCTTC. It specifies CATSVGRGAGYTF.

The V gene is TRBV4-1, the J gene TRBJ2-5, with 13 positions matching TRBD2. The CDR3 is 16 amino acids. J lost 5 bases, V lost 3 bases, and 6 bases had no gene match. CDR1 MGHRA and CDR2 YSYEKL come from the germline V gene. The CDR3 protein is CASSHKGLAGVETQYF. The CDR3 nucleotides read TGCGCCAGCAGCCACAAAGGACTAGCGGGAGTGGAGACCCAGTACTTC.

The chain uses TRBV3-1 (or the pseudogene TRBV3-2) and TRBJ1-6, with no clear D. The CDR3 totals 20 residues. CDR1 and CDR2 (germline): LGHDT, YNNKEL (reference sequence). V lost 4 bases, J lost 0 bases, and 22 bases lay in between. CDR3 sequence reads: CASSPKEVGFDLSYNSPLHF. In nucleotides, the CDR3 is TGTGCCAGCAGCCCAAAAGAAGTAGGGTTCGATCTCTCCTATAATTCACCCCTCCACTTT.

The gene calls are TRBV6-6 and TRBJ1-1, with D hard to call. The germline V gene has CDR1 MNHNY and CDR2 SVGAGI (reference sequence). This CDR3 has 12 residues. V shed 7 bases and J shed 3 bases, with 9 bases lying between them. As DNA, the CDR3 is TGTGCCAGCACTTCCCCGGACACTGAAGCTTTCTTT. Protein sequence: CASTSPDTEAFF.

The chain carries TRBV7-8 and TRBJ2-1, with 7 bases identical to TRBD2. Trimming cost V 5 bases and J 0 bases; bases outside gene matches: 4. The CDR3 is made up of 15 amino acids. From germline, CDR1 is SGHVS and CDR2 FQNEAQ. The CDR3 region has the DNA TGTGCCAGCAGCGACGGGGGGTACTCCTACAATGAGCAGTTCTTC. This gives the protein CASSDGGYSYNEQFF.

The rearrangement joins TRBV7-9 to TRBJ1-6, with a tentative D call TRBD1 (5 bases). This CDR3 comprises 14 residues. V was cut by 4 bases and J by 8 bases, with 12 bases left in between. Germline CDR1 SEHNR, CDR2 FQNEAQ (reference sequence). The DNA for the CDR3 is TGTGCCAGCAGCTACGCCCGGGGGGATTCACCCCTCCACTTT. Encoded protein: CASSYARGDSPLHF.

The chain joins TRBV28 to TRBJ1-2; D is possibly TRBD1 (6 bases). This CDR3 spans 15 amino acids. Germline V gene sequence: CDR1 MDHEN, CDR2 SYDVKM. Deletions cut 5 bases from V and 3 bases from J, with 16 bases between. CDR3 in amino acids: CASSIPTRTDYGYTF. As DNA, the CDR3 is TGTGCCAGCAGTATCCCGACGAGGACAGACTATGGCTACACCTTC.

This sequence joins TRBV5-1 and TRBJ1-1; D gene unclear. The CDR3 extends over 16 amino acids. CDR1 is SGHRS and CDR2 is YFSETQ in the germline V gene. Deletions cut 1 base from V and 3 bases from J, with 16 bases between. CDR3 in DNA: TGCGCCAGCAGCTTGCTTATAGGCCCTATGGACACTGAAGCTTTCTTT. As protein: CASSLLIGPMDTEAFF.

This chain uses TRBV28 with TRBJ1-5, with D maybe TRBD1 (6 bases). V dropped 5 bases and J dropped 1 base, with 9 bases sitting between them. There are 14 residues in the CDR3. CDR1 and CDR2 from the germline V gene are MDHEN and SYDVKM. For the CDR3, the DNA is TGTGCCAGCAGTACAGGGAGGAGCAATCAGCCCCAGCATTTT. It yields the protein CASSTGRSNQPQHF. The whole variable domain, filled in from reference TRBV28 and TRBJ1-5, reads DVKVTQSSRYLVKRTGEKVFLECVQDMDHENMFWYRQDPGLGLRLIYFSYDVKMKEKGDIPEGYSVSREKKERFSLILESASTNQTSMYLCASSTGRSNQPQHFGDGTRLSIL.

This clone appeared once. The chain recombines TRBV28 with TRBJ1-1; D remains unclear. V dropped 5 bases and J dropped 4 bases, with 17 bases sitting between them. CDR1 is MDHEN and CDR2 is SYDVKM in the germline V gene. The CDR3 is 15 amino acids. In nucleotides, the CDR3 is TGTGCCAGCAGTCCTCGTCTGATCGGTTCCACTGAAGCTTTCTTT. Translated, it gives CASSPRLIGSTEAFF. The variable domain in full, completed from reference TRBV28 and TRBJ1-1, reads DVKVTQSSRYLVKRTGEKVFLECVQDMDHENMFWYRQDPGLGLRLIYFSYDVKMKEKGDIPEGYSVSREKKERFSLILESASTNQTSMYLCASSPRLIGSTEAFFGQGTRLTVV.

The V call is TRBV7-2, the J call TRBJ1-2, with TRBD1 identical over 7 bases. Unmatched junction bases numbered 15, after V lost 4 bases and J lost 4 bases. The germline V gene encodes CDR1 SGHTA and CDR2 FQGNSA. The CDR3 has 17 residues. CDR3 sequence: CASSSTRGDRSLYGYTF. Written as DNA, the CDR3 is TGTGCCAGCAGCTCAACCCGAGGGGACAGATCCCTCTATGGCTACACCTTC.

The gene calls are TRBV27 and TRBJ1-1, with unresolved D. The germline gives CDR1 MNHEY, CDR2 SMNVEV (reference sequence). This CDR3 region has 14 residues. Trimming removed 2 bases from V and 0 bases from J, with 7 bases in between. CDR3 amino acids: CASSLTILNTEAFF. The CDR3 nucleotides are TGTGCCAGCAGTTTAACCATCCTGAACACTGAAGCTTTCTTT.

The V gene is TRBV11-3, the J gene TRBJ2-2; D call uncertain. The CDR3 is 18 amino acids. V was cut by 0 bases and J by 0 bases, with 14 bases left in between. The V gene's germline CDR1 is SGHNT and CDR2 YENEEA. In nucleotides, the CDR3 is TGTGCCAGCAGCTTAGATCAAATGGGGAAACCGAACACCGGGGAGCTGTTTTTT. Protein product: CASSLDQMGKPNTGELFF.

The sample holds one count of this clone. The CDR3 loop reads CASSARGSGPTGELFF. The CDR3 DNA reads as TGTGCCAGTAGTGCCCGGGGTAGCGGGCCGACCGGGGAGCTGTTTTTT. The chain employs TRBV19 and TRBJ2-2; 7 bases fit TRBD2. Per germline, CDR1 LNHDA and CDR2 SQIVND (reference sequence). J lost 5 bases, V lost 5 bases, and 11 bases had no gene match. The CDR3 covers 16 residues.

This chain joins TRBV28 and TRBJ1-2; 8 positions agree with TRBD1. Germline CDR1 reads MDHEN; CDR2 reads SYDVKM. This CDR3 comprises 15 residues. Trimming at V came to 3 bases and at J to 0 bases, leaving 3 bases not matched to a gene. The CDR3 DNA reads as TGTGCCAGCAGTTTCTCGGACAGGGCTAACTATGGCTACACCTTC. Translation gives CASSFSDRANYGYTF.

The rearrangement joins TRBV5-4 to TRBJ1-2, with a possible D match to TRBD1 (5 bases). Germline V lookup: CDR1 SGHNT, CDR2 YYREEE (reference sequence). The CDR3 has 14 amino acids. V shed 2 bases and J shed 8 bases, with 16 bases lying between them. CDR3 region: CASSLDSALVGYTF. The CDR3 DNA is TGTGCCAGCAGCTTAGACAGCGCTTTGGTAGGCTACACCTTC.

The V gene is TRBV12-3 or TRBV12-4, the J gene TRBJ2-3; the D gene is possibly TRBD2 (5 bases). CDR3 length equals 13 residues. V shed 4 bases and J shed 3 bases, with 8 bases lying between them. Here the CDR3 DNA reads TGTGCCAGCAGTTCTAGAGGGACAGATACGCAGTATTTT. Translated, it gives CASSSRGTDTQYF.

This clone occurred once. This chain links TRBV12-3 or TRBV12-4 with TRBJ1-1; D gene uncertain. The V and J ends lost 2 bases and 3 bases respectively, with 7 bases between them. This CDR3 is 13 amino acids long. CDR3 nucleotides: TGTGCCAGCAGTTTATATCCGTACACTGAAGCTTTCTTT. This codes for CASSLYPYTEAFF.

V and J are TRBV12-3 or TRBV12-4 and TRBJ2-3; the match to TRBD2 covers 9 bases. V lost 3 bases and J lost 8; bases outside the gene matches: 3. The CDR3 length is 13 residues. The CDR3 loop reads CASSFGGRGTQYF. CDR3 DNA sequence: TGTGCCAGCAGTTTTGGCGGGAGGGGTACGCAGTATTTT.

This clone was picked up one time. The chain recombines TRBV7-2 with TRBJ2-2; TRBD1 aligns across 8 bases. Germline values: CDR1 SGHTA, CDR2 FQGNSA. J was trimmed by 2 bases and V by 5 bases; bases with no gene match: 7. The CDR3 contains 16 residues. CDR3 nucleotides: TGTGCCAGCAGCACCCAGGGGGCAACTAACACCGGGGAGCTGTTTTTT. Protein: CASSTQGATNTGELFF.

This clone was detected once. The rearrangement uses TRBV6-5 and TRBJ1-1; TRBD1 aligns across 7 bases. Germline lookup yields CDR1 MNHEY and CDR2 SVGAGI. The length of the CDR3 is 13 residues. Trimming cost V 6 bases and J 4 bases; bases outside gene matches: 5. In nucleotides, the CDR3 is TGTGCCAGCAGCGTACAGGGGTTCACTGAAGCTTTCTTT. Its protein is CASSVQGFTEAFF.